The rows below give T cell receptor beta chains drawn from one sample of a study of blood T cell repertoires in COVID-19. Libraries were prepared by immunoSEQ multiplex PCR; TCRdb keeps only in-frame clonotypes and omits some of them. Here the sample spans around 94,000 clones, roughly 90% being singletons. Input material: peripheral blood. The receptors shown here come from a man aged 80 or over with acute or convalescent COVID-19. Each CDR3 is given with its conserved first and last residue. The D gene is left open where the match is weak. A clone size is listed for some rows: how often the clone was seen (once, few, many), or a class if it is expanded.

TRBV2,TRBJ2-5,few,TRBD1,TGTGCCAGCAGTGAAGGGTCCGGGACAGGGGCTAAGAAGACCCAGTACTTC,CASSEGSGTGAKKTQYF
TRBV6-1,TRBJ1-6,.,.,TGTGCCAGCAGTGAAGTAACAGCCACCAGAGAACCCCTCCACTTT,CASSEVTATREPLHF
TRBV4-1,TRBJ2-1,.,TRBD2,TGCGCCAGCAGCCAAGATATGGCGGGAGGATTCAATGAGCAGTTCTTC,CASSQDMAGGFNEQFF
TRBV9,TRBJ2-1,.,TRBD2,TGTGCCAGCAGCGTAGCTAGCGGGACGTACAATGAGCAGTTCTTC,CASSVASGTYNEQFF
TRBV18,TRBJ2-5,.,.,TGTGCCAGCTCACCACCGAACACGCTGGAGACCCAGTACTTC,CASSPPNTLETQYF
TRBV19,TRBJ2-1,.,.,TGTGCCAGTAGGGGCGGGACGGACAATGAGCAGTTCTTC,CASRGGTDNEQFF
TRBV30,TRBJ2-5,.,.,TGTGCCTGGAGTGCGGTAGGGAGCTACCAAGAGACCCAGTACTTC,CAWSAVGSYQETQYF
TRBV5-4,TRBJ2-5,.,TRBD2,TGTGCCAGCAGCTCGCTTCAGGGAGCGGGAGGAGAGACCCAGTACTTC,CASSSLQGAGGETQYF
TRBV10-3,TRBJ1-2,.,TRBD1,TGTGCCATCAGAAAAGGGACAGGGGAATTCGGCTACACCTTC,CAIRKGTGEFGYTF
TRBV15,TRBJ2-5,.,TRBD1,TGTGCCACCAGTATAGACAGGGGGCAAGAGACCCAGTACTTC,CATSIDRGQETQYF
TRBV18,TRBJ2-1,.,TRBD2,TGTGCCAGCTCACCACGTTCCTTAGCGGGAGCCAATGAGCAGTTCTTC,CASSPRSLAGANEQFF
TRBV19,TRBJ2-1,.,.,TGTGCCAGTAGCGTATACAATGAGCAGTTCTTC,CASSVYNEQFF
TRBV20-1,TRBJ1-1,.,TRBD1,TGCAGTGTTGGACAGGGGGCCGTAGCTTTCTTT,CSVGQGAVAFF
TRBV15,TRBJ1-5,.,.,TGTGCCACCAGCAGAGATCGCGGGAATAGCAATCAGCCCCAGCATTTT,CATSRDRGNSNQPQHF
TRBV2,TRBJ2-2,.,TRBD2,TGTGCCAGCAGTCCCTTAGCGGGAGGGCCCGGGGAGCTGTTTTTT,CASSPLAGGPGELFF
TRBV29-1,TRBJ1-6,.,.,TGCAGCGTTGAATCCGGTGGGCCCAGCTCCTATAATTCACCCCTCCACTTT,CSVESGGPSSYNSPLHF
TRBV5-4,TRBJ1-1,.,.,TGTGCCAGCAGCTGGTGGGGGGGCACTGAAGCTTTCTTT,CASSWWGGTEAFF
TRBV5-1,TRBJ2-1,few,TRBD2,TGCGCCAGCAGCTCGAGCGGGAGGTCCCCCTACAATGAGCAGTTCTTC,CASSSSGRSPYNEQFF
TRBV3-1/TRBV3-2,TRBJ2-1,.,.,TGTGCCAGCAGCCAAGATCTTCCCCCCCGCAATGAGCAGTTCTTC,CASSQDLPPRNEQFF
TRBV19,TRBJ2-7,.,.,TGTGCCAGTAGTATGTTCCGAACAGAAGGCTCCTACGAGCAGTACTTC,CASSMFRTEGSYEQYF
TRBV14,TRBJ2-3,.,.,TGTGCCAGCAGCCCGACTGGCCGGAATACGCAGTATTTT,CASSPTGRNTQYF
TRBV19,TRBJ2-1,.,.,TGTGCCAGTACCTACGACAGGAGCTCCTACAATGAGCAGTTCTTC,CASTYDRSSYNEQFF
TRBV7-3,TRBJ2-3,.,TRBD2,TGTGCCAGCAGCTTAAGGGGCGGGAGCGTCGTAGATACGCAGTATTTT,CASSLRGGSVVDTQYF
TRBV19,TRBJ2-3,.,TRBD2,TGTGCCAGTAAAGGACTAGCCGTCACAGATACGCAGTATTTT,CASKGLAVTDTQYF
TRBV28,TRBJ2-1,.,.,TGTGCCAGCAGCCGGACATCGGATGGTTCCAATGAGCAGTTCTTC,CASSRTSDGSNEQFF
TRBV7-2,TRBJ2-1,.,TRBD1,TGTGCCAGCACCGTGGGACAGGGGATCAATGAGCAGTTCTTC,CASTVGQGINEQFF
TRBV29-1,TRBJ2-3,.,.,TGCAGCGGGGACACGACTAGCACAGATACGCAGTATTTT,CSGDTTSTDTQYF
TRBV19,TRBJ2-1,once,TRBD2,TGTGCCAGTAGTATAGGACTAGCGGACCGGGGGAAGCAGTTCTTC,CASSIGLADRGKQFF
TRBV6-5,TRBJ2-7,once,TRBD2,TGTGCCAGCAGTTTCGGACGGCGGGAGTACGAGCAGTACTTC,CASSFGRREYEQYF
TRBV6-6,TRBJ2-7,.,TRBD2,TGTGCCAGCAGGGTACTAGCGGGATCCTCTGGGGAGCAGTACTTC,CASRVLAGSSGEQYF
TRBV7-6,TRBJ2-1,.,TRBD2,TGTGCCAGCAGCCCAGAGGCGGGAGAGAACTCCTACAATGAGCAGTTCTTC,CASSPEAGENSYNEQFF
TRBV6-5,TRBJ2-7,.,TRBD2,TGTGCCAGCAGTAGCGGGAGCCTCTCTTACGAGCAGTACTTC,CASSSGSLSYEQYF
TRBV18,TRBJ1-2,.,.,TGTGCCAGCTCCCCAGCTTCGGGGGGCTACACCTTC,CASSPASGGYTF
TRBV18,TRBJ1-5,.,.,TGTGCCAGCTCACCACCTCAGAGTAACAGCCTTAGCAATCAGCCCCAGCATTTT,CASSPPQSNSLSNQPQHF
TRBV29-1,TRBJ2-7,.,.,TGCAGCGTCAATTGGGGCCCTGGACAGCAGTACTTC,CSVNWGPGQQYF
TRBV12-3/TRBV12-4,TRBJ2-5,.,.,TGTGCCAGCAGTTTACAGCAAGAGACCCAGTACTTC,CASSLQQETQYF
TRBV19,TRBJ2-1,.,TRBD1,TGTGCCAGTAGTTCCCGGGACAGGGGGCTCAATGAGCAGTTCTTC,CASSSRDRGLNEQFF
TRBV19,TRBJ2-2,.,TRBD2,TGTGCCAGTACGCCACTAGCGGGAGCTGGGGAGCTGTTTTTT,CASTPLAGAGELFF
TRBV6-2/TRBV6-3,TRBJ1-3,.,.,TGTGCCAGCAGCCGCACCGACAGGTTCGGAAACACCATATATTTT,CASSRTDRFGNTIYF
TRBV15,TRBJ2-3,.,.,TGTGCCACCAGCAGAGATGAGGTAGATACGCAGTATTTT,CATSRDEVDTQYF
TRBV5-4,TRBJ2-7,.,TRBD1,TGTGCCAGCAGCTTGGGGGACAGGGGCGGCTACGAGCAGTACTTC,CASSLGDRGGYEQYF
TRBV4-3,TRBJ2-3,.,.,TGCGCCAGCAGCCAAGACCCCGGACTAAGCACAGATACGCAGTATTTT,CASSQDPGLSTDTQYF
TRBV5-1,TRBJ2-7,.,TRBD2,TGCGCCAGCAGCTTGGTAGTCGCGGGAGGGCCAATTGAGCAGTACTTC,CASSLVVAGGPIEQYF
TRBV29-1,TRBJ2-7,.,TRBD1,TGCAGCGTTGCACCGGGGACAGGGCAATACGAGCAGTACTTC,CSVAPGTGQYEQYF
TRBV6-6,TRBJ2-1,.,TRBD1,TGTGCCAGCGACAGGGGAGGAGAGCAGTTCTTC,CASDRGGEQFF
TRBV29-1,TRBJ1-1,.,TRBD1,TGCAGCGTTGAGGGACAGGGCAACACTGAAGCTTTCTTT,CSVEGQGNTEAFF
TRBV4-3,TRBJ2-3,.,TRBD2,TGCGCCAGCAGCCAAGAAGCGGGAGCCCCAGATACGCAGTATTTT,CASSQEAGAPDTQYF
TRBV7-2,TRBJ1-2,.,.,TGTGCCAGCAGCTTAGATTTTCGGGGGAGATATGGCTACACCTTC,CASSLDFRGRYGYTF
TRBV19,TRBJ2-3,.,.,TGTGCCAGTAGGACGGGACTTAGCACAGATACGCAGTATTTT,CASRTGLSTDTQYF
TRBV7-2,TRBJ2-7,.,.,TGTGCCAGCAGCCCAGGGGGGAACTACGAGCAGTACTTC,CASSPGGNYEQYF
TRBV27,TRBJ2-3,.,TRBD2,TGTGCCAGCAGAAGACTTGGGACTACGACAGATACGCAGTATTTT,CASRRLGTTTDTQYF
TRBV28,TRBJ2-5,.,.,TGTGCCAGCAGCTTTTGGGAACAGGGTTCGGAGACCCAGTACTTC,CASSFWEQGSETQYF